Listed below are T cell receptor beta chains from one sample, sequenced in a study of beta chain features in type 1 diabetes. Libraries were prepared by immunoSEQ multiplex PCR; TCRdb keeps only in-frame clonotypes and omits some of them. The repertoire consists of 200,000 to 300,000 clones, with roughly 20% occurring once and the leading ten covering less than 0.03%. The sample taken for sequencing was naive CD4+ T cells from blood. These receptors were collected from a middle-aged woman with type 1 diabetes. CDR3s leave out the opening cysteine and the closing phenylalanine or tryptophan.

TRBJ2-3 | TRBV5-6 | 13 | ASSLELAVADTQY
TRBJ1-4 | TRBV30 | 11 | AWMVYGNEKLF
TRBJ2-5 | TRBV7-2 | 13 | ASSSRQGASETQY
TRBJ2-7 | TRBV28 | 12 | ASSPGQATYEQY
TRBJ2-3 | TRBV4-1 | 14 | ASSHPAGQGTDTQY
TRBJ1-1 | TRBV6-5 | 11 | ASSYGGRTEAF
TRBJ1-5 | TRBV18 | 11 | ASSVTEGEPQH
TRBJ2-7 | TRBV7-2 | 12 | ASSLVAGGNEQY
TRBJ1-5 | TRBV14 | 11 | ASSRDSNQPQH
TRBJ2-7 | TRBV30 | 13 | AWSVQGQGAYEQY
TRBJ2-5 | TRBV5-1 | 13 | ASSSSPRGRETQY
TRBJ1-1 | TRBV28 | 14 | ASSLSAGTVNTEAF
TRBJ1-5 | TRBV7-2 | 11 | ASSTNRDQPQH
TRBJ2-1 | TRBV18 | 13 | ASSPNSLGDNEQF
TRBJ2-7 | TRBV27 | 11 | ASSLSGGEEQY
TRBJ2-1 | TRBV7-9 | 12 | ASTKAGEYNEQF
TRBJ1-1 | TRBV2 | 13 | ASREDGGITPEAF
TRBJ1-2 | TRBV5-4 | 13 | ASSLATPGGHGYT
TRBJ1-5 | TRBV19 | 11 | ASSGRVDQPQH
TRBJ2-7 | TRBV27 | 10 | ASRSRGYEQY
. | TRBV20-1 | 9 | SASGSYEQY
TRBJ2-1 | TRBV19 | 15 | ASSMGAAGYSYNEQF
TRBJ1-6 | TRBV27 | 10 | ASRRDNSPLH
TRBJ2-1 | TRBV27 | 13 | ASSPIGGLETGGF
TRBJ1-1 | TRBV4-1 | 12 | ASSQDFGNTEAF
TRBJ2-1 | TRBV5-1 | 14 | ASSLFLSGARNEQF
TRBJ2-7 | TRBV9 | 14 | ASSVGSGGVSYEQY
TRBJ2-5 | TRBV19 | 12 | ASSIQGSQETQY
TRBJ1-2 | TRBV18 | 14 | ASSPPSVTGGYGYT
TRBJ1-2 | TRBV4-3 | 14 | ASSQDPRGSGYGYT
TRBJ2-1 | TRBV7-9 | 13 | ASSQARGSYNEQF
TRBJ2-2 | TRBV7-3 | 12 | ASSRQGNTGELF
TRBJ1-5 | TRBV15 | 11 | ATSQDSNQPQH
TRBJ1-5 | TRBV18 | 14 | ASSQQDGGVGQPQH
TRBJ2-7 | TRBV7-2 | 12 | ASSLGSGFYEQY
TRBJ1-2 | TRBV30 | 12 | AWSVLARDYGYT
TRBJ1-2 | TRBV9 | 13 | ASSVEGGPTLRYT
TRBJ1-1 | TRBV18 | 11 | ASSTADDTEAF
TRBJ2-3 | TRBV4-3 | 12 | ASSQVREGDTQY
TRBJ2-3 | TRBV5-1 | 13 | ASRTSGEATDTQY
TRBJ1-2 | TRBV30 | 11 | AWSTGENYGYT
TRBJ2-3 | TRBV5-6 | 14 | ASSLARTASTDTQY
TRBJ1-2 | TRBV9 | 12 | ASSLTGQNYGYT
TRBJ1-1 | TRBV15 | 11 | ATSIGLNTEAF